This TCR beta chain emerged from a study of cytomegalovirus exposure and HLA in healthy donors. At collection, donors were nominally healthy, but unrecorded immune exposures were probable. Germline CDR1 is SEHNR and CDR2 is FQNEAQ (reference sequence). Between the trimmed V and J ends, which lost 2 bases and 7 bases, there was a span of 15 bases. The CDR3 has 15 residues. The PCR ran on 60 Vbeta and 13 Jbeta primers. Profiling relied on immunoSEQ multiplex PCR, and the TCRdb table lists in-frame clones only, not all of them. The sample lists about 160,000 clones, nearly 80% occurring once. This clone was recorded a few times. Its specificity is not known. Notes on the study in general: A later analysis linked a missense variant in DCLRE1C to the trimming of TCR beta V and J genes. Cytomegalovirus association was listed for 164 TCR beta chains.

The sequence came from a middle-aged woman in good health and CMV-seronegative. The material sequenced was PBMCs. The chain recombines TRBV7-9 with TRBJ2-1; possibly TRBD1 for D (7 bases). The CDR3 sequence is CASSLSAAGGNEQFF. The CDR3 region has the DNA TGTGCCAGCAGCTTATCGGCGGCAGGGGGGAATGAGCAGTTCTTC.